The 16 T cell receptor beta chains below come from one sample, sequenced in a study of blood T cell repertoires in COVID-19. Some clones are missing from TCRdb's copy, which holds only in-frame ones; the method was immunoSEQ multiplex PCR. The sample comprises fewer than 150,000 clones, 84% of which are singletons, and 3.9% rests with the top ten. Sequenced: PBMCs or T cells enriched from blood (not recorded which). The source of these receptors is a middle-aged man in a cohort exposed to, infected with or recovered from COVID-19 (not recorded which).

The chain carries TRBV19 and TRBJ1-4, with TRBD1 identical over 7 bases. The CDR3 extends over 14 amino acids. In germline, CDR1 is LNHDA, CDR2 SQIVND (reference sequence). V lost 3 bases, J lost 8 bases, and 6 bases stayed unmatched. The chain's CDR3 is CASSIRQGDEKLFF. CDR3 nucleotides: TGTGCCAGTAGTATTCGACAGGGTGACGAAAAACTGTTTTTT. Combining the CDR3 with reference TRBV19 and TRBJ1-4 gives the whole variable domain DGGITQSPKYLFRKEGQNVTLSCEQNLNHDAMYWYRQDPGQGLRLIYYSQIVNDFQKGDIAEGYSVSREKKESFPLTVTSAQKNPTAFYLCASSIRQGDEKLFFGSGTQLSVL.

The chain has TRBV5-1 and TRBJ2-7; 9 positions agree with TRBD1. The CDR3 is 14 amino acids. Germline assignment: CDR1 SGHRS and CDR2 YFSETQ. V dropped 2 bases and J dropped 5; count of bases not matched to a gene: 5. The CDR3 DNA reads as TGCGCCAGCAGCTTACAGGGGGCCCACCACGAGCAGTACTTC. Translated, it gives CASSLQGAHHEQYF.

V and J are TRBV7-2 and TRBJ2-1, with TRBD2 as a possible D gene (5 bases). CDR1 and CDR2 (germline): SGHTA, FQGNSA. CDR3 length: 16 amino acids. V lost 5 bases and J lost 3, with 17 bases in between. The CDR3 DNA sequence: TGTGCCAGCAGCCCCAGGAGCGGCGACATCTACAATGAGCAGTTCTTC. Its protein product is CASSPRSGDIYNEQFF.

This chain links TRBV11-2 with TRBJ1-5; no firm D call. Trimming stripped 5 bases from V and 5 bases from J, with 10 bases between. The germline CDR1 and CDR2 sequences are SGHAT and FQNNGV. The CDR3 consists of 13 residues. The CDR3 is CASSPSGYQPQHF. The CDR3 DNA follows: TGTGCCAGCAGCCCATCAGGATATCAGCCCCAGCATTTT.

This chain connects TRBV27 to TRBJ2-2; 11 bases map to TRBD2. Germline values: CDR1 MNHEY, CDR2 SMNVEV (reference sequence). This CDR3 is 17 amino acids long. Trimming removed 5 bases from V and 5 bases from J; junction bases left unmatched: 10. The DNA for the CDR3 is TGTGCCAGCAGTCTCGGAGTAGCGGGGGGGCGGACCGGGGAGCTGTTTTTT. Translated, it gives CASSLGVAGGRTGELFF.

The genes are TRBV7-2 and TRBJ1-2; D is unresolved. V was shortened by 1 base and J by 3 bases, with 6 bases between the two germline ends. This CDR3 comprises 13 residues. Germline V gene sequence: CDR1 SGHTA, CDR2 FQGNSA. CDR3 in DNA: TGTGCCAGCAGCTTAGGGTTAGACTATGGCTACACCTTC. The encoded protein is CASSLGLDYGYTF. Combining the CDR3 with reference TRBV7-2 and TRBJ1-2 gives the whole variable domain GAGVSQSPSNKVTEKGKDVELRCDPISGHTALYWYRQSLGQGLEFLIYFQGNSAPDKSGLPSDRFSAERTGGSVSTLTIQRTQQEDSAVYLCASSLGLDYGYTFGSGTRLTVV.

With regard to this clone: Other DNA sequences in this specimen translate into the identical CDR3. V gene TRBV5-6 combines with J gene TRBJ2-7; 7 positions agree with TRBD2. The CDR3 extends over 13 amino acids. J gave up 4 bases and V 4 bases, and 5 bases lay outside the gene matches. Germline V gene lookup returns CDR1 SGHDT and CDR2 YYEEEE. CDR3 protein: CASSPGLSYEQYF. The CDR3 coding sequence is TGTGCCAGCAGCCCGGGACTATCGTACGAGCAGTACTTC.

J is TRBJ1-6 and V is TRBV9; D is unclear. CDR1 is SGDLS and CDR2 is YYNGEE in the germline V gene. V was shortened by 4 bases and J by 7 bases, with 9 bases between the two germline ends. CDR3 size: 13 residues. In nucleotides, the CDR3 is TGTGCCAGCAGCCGGGATCTCAATTCACCCCTCCACTTT. Protein: CASSRDLNSPLHF.

This clone has only one observation. The J gene is TRBJ2-2, the V gene TRBV5-1, with 8 bases matching TRBD2. Germline CDR1 reads SGHRS; CDR2 reads YFSETQ. This CDR3 is 17 amino acids long. The junction had 8 bases not matched to a gene; V was cut back by 4 bases and J by 0 bases. The CDR3 nucleotides are TGCGCCAGCAGCACCACCCTAGCGGGTTCGAACACCGGGGAGCTGTTTTTT. Translation: CASSTTLAGSNTGELFF.

The rearrangement links TRBV5-4 to TRBJ2-5; D not certain. Per the germline V gene, CDR1 is SGHNT and CDR2 is YYREEE (reference sequence). The CDR3 covers 14 residues. Trimming took off 5 bases at V and 1 base at J, with 12 bases between the two ends. As DNA, the CDR3 is TGTGCCAGCAGTCTTGACTCGTTCCAAGAGACCCAGTACTTC. Encoded protein: CASSLDSFQETQYF.

The chain carries TRBV9 and TRBJ1-5; D may be TRBD1 (5 bases). Trimming shortened V by 0 bases and J by 9 bases, and 10 bases separated the two germline ends. The CDR3 is 13 residues long. Germline CDR1 and CDR2: SGDLS and YYNGEE. The CDR3 loop reads CASSVATQGPQHF. CDR3 bases: TGTGCCAGCAGCGTAGCTACCCAGGGGCCCCAGCATTTT.

This chain joins TRBV11-2 and TRBJ2-3; TRBD2 matches at 8 bases. V trimming: 5 bases; J trimming: 4 bases; junction bases outside the gene matches: 11. This CDR3 is 16 amino acids long. Germline CDR1 is SGHAT and CDR2 is FQNNGV. The CDR3 DNA is TGTGCCAGCAGCCGTAGTCTGGCGGGAGGAGCAGATACGCAGTATTTT. This translates into CASSRSLAGGADTQYF.

This clone was detected many times. The chain carries TRBV4-2 and TRBJ2-3; D ambiguous. This CDR3 is built from 12 residues. Per the germline V gene, CDR1 is LGHNA and CDR2 is YNFKEQ. Trimming shortened V by 4 bases and J by 6 bases, and 8 bases separated the two germline ends. DNA of the CDR3: TGTGCCAGCAGCCTCGGGTCCGATACGCAGTATTTT. Translating gives CASSLGSDTQYF.

This sequence joins TRBV5-1 and TRBJ2-1, with 10 positions matching TRBD1. With V trimmed by 9 bases and J by 10 bases, 13 bases remained unmatched. The CDR3 extends over 14 amino acids. Germline V lookup: CDR1 SGHRS, CDR2 YFSETQ. CDR3 sequence: CATSPGQGFREQFF. The CDR3 region has the DNA TGCGCCACCTCCCCGGGACAGGGGTTTCGGGAGCAGTTCTTC.

CDR3 residues: CASSSQPGQGAGGYTF. The CDR3 DNA is TGCGCCAGCAGCTCGCAACCTGGACAGGGGGCAGGTGGCTACACCTTC. The chain joins TRBV5-1 to TRBJ1-2, with 11 positions matching TRBD1. Germline loops: CDR1 SGHRS, CDR2 YFSETQ. The CDR3 extends over 16 amino acids. The V segment lost 3 bases and the J segment 7 bases; nucleotides outside the gene matches: 11.

The chain recombines TRBV12-2 with TRBJ2-7; the table's D call, TRBD2, has no DNA check behind it. TRBV12-2 is an annotated pseudogene. The CDR3 runs 16 residues. The CDR3 here is CASRFPRWTVHYEQYF. Here the CDR3 DNA reads TGTGCAAGTCGCTTCCCGCGGTGGACTGTCCACTACGAGCAGTACTTC.